This record concerns one T cell receptor beta chain sequence. The CDR3 has 15 residues. Germline V gives CDR1 MNHNS, CDR2 SASEGT. Losses at the gene ends were 6 bases for V and 2 bases for J; bases not matched to a gene: 5. This entry comes from a study of cytomegalovirus exposure and HLA in healthy donors. Use of 60 Vbeta and 13 Jbeta primers characterized the PCR. Libraries were prepared by immunoSEQ multiplex PCR; TCRdb keeps only in-frame clonotypes and omits some of them. This table holds 50,000 to 70,000 clones. The chain uses TRBV6-1 and TRBJ1-5; 9 nucleotides agree with TRBD1. This sequence originates from a woman between 18 and 29 years old in good health and CMV-seronegative. Specimen: PBMCs. CDR3 sequence: CASSGTGIGNQPQHF. The CDR3 DNA follows: TGTGCCAGCAGCGGGACAGGGATCGGCAATCAGCCCCAGCATTTT.